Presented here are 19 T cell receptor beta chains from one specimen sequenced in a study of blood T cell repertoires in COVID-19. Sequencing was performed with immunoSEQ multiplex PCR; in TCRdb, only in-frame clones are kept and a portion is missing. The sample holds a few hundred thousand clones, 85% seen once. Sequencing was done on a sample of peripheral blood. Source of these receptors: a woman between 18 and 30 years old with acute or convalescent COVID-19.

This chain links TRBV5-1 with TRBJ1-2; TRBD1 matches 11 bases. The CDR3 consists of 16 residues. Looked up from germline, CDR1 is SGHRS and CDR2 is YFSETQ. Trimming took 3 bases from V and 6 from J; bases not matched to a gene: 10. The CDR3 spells CASSSSGTGGTHGYTF. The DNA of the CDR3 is TGCGCCAGCAGCTCGTCCGGGACAGGGGGTACGCATGGCTACACCTTC.

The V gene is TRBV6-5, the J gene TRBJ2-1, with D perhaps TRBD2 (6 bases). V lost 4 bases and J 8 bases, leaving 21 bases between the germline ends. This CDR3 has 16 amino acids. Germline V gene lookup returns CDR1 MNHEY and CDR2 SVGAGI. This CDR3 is CASSFLGLAQVDEQFF. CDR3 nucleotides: TGTGCCAGCAGTTTCCTAGGCCTAGCGCAGGTGGATGAGCAGTTCTTC.

The CDR3 region has the DNA TGTGCCAGCAACGATGGGGACAGGGGAAACACCATATATTTT. It is translated as CASNDGDRGNTIYF. This rearrangement joins TRBV9 to TRBJ1-3; TRBD1 agrees at 8 bases. Germline CDR1 reads SGDLS; CDR2 reads YYNGEE. The CDR3 loop spans 14 amino acids. V lost 6 bases to trimming and J lost 4 bases; unmatched junction nucleotides: 6.

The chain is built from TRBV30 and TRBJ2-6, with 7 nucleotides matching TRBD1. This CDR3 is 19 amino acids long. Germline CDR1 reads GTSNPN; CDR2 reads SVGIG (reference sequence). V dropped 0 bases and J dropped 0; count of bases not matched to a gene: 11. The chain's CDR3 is CAWSVLRQGYNSGANVLTF. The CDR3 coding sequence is TGTGCCTGGAGTGTTCTGAGACAGGGATACAACTCTGGGGCCAACGTCCTGACTTTC.

The CDR3: CASSILTGELFF. CDR3 in DNA: TGTGCCAGTAGTATACTCACCGGGGAGCTGTTTTTT. This chain connects TRBV19 to TRBJ2-2; no clear D. V was trimmed by 2 bases and J by 4 bases, leaving 2 bases between them. Per germline, CDR1 LNHDA and CDR2 SQIVND (reference sequence). This CDR3 has 12 amino acids.

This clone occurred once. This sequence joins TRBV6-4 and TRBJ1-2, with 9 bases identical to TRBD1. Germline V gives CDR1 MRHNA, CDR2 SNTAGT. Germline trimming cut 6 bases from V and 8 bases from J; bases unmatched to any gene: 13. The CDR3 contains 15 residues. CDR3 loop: CASSPYGGQGIGYTF. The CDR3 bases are TGTGCCAGCAGCCCTTACGGCGGACAGGGGATAGGCTACACCTTC.

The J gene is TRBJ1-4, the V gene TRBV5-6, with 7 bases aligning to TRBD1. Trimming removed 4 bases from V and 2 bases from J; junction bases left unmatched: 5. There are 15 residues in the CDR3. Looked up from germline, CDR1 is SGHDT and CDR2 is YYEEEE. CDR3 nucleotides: TGTGCCAGCAGCGGAACAGGGGCGACTAATGAAAAACTGTTTTTT. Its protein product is CASSGTGATNEKLFF.

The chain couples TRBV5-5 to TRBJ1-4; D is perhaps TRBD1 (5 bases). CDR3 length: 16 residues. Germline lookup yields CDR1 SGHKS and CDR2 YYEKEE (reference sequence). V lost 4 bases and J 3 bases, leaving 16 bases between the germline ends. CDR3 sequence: CASSPAAGISNEKLFF. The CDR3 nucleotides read TGTGCCAGCAGCCCGGCTGCAGGGATATCTAATGAAAAACTGTTTTTT.

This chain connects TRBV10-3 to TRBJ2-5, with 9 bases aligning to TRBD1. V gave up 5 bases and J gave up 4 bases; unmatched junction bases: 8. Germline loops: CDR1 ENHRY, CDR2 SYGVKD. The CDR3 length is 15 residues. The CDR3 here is CAISFEQGAAETQYF. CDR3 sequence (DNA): TGTGCCATCAGTTTCGAACAGGGGGCGGCAGAGACCCAGTACTTC.

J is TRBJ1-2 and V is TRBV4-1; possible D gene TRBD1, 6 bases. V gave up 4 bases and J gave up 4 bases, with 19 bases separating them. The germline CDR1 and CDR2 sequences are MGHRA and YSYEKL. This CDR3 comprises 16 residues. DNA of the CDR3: TGCGCCAGCAGCCCCCAACCCGGACAGACCTCCTATGGCTACACCTTC. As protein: CASSPQPGQTSYGYTF.

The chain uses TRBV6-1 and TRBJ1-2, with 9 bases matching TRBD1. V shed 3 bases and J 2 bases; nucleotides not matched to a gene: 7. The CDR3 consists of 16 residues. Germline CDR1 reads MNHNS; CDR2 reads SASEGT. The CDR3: CASSEYRTGVNYGYTF. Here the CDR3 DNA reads TGTGCCAGCAGTGAGTACCGGACAGGGGTAAACTATGGCTACACCTTC.

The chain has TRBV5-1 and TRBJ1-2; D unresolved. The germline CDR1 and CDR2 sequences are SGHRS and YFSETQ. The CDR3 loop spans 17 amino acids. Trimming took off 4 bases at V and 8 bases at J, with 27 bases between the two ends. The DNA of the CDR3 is TGCGCCAGCAGCCTACCTGACGTTGGGTTTGGGCCTTACGGCTACACCTTC. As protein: CASSLPDVGFGPYGYTF.

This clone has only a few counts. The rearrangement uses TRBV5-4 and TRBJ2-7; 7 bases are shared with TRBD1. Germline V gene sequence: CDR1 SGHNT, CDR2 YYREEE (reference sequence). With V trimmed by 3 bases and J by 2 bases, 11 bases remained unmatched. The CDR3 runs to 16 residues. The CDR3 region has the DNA TGTGCCAGCAGCTACCTTGGGGACAGAAACACCTACGAGCAGTACTTC. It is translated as CASSYLGDRNTYEQYF.

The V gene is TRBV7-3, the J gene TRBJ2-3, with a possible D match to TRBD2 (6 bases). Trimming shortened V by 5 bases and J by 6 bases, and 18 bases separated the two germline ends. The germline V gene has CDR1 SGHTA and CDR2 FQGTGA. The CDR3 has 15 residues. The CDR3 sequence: CASSGGLGGGDTQYF. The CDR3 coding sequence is TGTGCCAGCAGCGGGGGACTTGGGGGAGGCGATACGCAGTATTTT.

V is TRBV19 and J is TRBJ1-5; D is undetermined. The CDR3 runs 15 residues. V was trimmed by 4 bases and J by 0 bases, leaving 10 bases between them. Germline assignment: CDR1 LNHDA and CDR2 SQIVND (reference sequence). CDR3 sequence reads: CASSTHTDSNQPQHF. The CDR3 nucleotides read TGTGCCAGTAGTACCCACACCGATAGCAATCAGCCCCAGCATTTT.

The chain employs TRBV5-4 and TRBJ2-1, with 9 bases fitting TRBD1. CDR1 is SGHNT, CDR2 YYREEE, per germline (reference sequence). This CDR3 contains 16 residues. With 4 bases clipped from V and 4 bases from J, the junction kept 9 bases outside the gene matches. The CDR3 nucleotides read TGTGCCAGCAGCCCTACCGGACAGGGGTCATACAATGAGCAGTTCTTC. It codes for CASSPTGQGSYNEQFF.

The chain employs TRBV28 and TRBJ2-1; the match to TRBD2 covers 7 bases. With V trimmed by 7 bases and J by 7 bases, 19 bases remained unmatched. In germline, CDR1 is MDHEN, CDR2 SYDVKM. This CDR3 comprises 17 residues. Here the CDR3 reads CASKEVGSGHLGNEQFF. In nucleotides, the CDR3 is TGTGCCAGCAAAGAAGTTGGTAGCGGGCACTTAGGTAATGAGCAGTTCTTC.

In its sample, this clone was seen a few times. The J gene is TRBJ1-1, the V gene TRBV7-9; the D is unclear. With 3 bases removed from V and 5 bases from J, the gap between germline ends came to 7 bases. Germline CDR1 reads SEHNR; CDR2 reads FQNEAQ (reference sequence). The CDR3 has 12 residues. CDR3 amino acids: CASSFGETEAFF. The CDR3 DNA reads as TGTGCCAGCAGCTTTGGAGAAACTGAAGCTTTCTTT.

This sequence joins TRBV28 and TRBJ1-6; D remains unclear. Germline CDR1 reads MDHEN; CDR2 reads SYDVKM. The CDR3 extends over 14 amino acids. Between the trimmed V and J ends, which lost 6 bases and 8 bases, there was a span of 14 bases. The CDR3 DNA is TGTGCCAGCAGCTCCCCCCCAGGTCATTCACCCCTCCACTTT. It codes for CASSSPPGHSPLHF.